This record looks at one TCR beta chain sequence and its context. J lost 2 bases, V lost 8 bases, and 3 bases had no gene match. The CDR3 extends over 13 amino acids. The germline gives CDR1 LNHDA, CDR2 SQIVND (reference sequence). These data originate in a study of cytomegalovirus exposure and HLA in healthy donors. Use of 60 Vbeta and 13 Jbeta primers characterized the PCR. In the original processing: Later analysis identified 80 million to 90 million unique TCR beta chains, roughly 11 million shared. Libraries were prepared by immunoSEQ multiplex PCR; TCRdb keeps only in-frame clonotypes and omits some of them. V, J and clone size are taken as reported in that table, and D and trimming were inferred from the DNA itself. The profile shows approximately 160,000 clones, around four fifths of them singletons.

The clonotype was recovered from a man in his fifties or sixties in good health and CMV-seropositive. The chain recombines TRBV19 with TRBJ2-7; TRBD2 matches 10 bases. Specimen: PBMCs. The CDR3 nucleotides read TGTGCCAGTGGGACTAGCGCTGCCTACGAGCAGTACTTC. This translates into CASGTSAAYEQYF.